This TCR beta chain was identified during a study of STAT5B mutations in CD4+ large granular lymphocyte leukemia. The germline V gene encodes CDR1 GTSNPN and CDR2 SVGIG (reference sequence). Trimming removed 3 bases from V and 7 bases from J, with 16 bases in between. The CDR3 is made up of 14 amino acids. Study-wide points: Patient CD4-sorted repertoires looked more clonal than healthy CD4+ repertoires, even without putative leukemic clones.

Some clones are missing from TCRdb's copy, which holds only in-frame ones; the method was immunoSEQ multiplex PCR. The table shows tens of thousands of clones, with more than 80% occurring only once. This clone was seen a few times. Its target is not known. The V and J genes are TRBV30 and TRBJ1-5; D unclear. Sequenced material: CD4+ T cells from blood buffy coats. The receptor comes from a human donor in good health. In DNA form, the CDR3 reads TGTGCCTGGAGGGGAACTCACCGAGGCCAGCCCCAGCATTTT. It encodes CAWRGTHRGQPQHF.